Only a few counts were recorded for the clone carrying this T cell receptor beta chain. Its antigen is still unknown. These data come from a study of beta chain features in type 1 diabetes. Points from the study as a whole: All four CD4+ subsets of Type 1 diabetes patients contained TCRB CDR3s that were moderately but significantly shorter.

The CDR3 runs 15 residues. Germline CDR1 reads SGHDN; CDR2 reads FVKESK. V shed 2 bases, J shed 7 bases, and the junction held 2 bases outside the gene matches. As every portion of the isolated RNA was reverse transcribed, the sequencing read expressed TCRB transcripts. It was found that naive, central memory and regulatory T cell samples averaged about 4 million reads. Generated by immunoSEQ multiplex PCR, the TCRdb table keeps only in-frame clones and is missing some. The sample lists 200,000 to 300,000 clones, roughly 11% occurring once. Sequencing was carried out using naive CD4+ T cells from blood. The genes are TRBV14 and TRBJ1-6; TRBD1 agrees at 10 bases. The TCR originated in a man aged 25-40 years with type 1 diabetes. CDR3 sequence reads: CASSQRDRGNSPLHF. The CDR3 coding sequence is TGTGCCAGCAGCCAACGGGACAGGGGAAATTCACCCCTCCACTTT.